The present TCR beta chain was sequenced within a study of tumor T cells in aggressive B-cell lymphoma. The assay was immunoSEQ multiplex PCR, and TCRdb's table has in-frame clones only and misses some. The repertoire has about 7,900 clones, roughly four fifths of them found once; the top ten carry more than 5%. The CDR3 runs to 15 residues. Germline lookup yields CDR1 SGHVS and CDR2 FNYEAQ. The J segment lost 4 bases and the V segment lost 1 base, leaving 4 bases of the junction unmatched. Sequencing input: tumor tissue. The sequence derives from an adult with diffuse large B cell lymphoma. This chain connects TRBV7-6 to TRBJ1-5; 7 nucleotides match TRBD1. CDR3 amino acids: CASSLDRGRNQPQHF. The DNA for the CDR3 is TGTGCCAGCAGCTTAGACAGGGGACGGAATCAGCCCCAGCATTTT.